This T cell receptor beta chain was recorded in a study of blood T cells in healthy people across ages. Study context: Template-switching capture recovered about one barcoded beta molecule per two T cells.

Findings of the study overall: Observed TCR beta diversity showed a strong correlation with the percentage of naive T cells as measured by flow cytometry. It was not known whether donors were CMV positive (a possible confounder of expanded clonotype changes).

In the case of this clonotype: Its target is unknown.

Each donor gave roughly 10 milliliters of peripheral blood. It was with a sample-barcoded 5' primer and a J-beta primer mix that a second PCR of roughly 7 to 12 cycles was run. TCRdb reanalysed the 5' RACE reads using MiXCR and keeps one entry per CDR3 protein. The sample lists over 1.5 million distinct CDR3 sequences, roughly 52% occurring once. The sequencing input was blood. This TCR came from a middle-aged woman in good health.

The CDR3 is CASSPLGDSGGCEQYF. The CDR3 nucleotides read TGTGCCAGCAGCCCACTGGGCGATAGCGGGGGTTGCGAGCAGTACTTC. The rearrangement uses TRBV7-2 and TRBJ2-7; TRBD2 agrees at 9 bases. There are 16 residues in the CDR3. The J segment lost 6 bases and the V segment lost 5 bases, leaving 14 bases of the junction unmatched. Germline V gene lookup returns CDR1 SGHTA and CDR2 FQGNSA.